Presented here are 27 T cell receptor beta chains from one specimen sequenced in a study of T cell responses to AZD1222 COVID-19 vaccine. Assay used: immunoSEQ multiplex PCR; TCRdb lists only in-frame clones, some missing. The data contain roughly 160,000 clones, 70% to 90% of them singletons. This material consisted of peripheral blood, taken 28 days after the second AZD1222 dose. These receptors were taken from an adult who received the AZD1222 COVID-19 vaccine.

As to this clone: The sample has other DNA sequences that encode this CDR3 too. The rearrangement uses TRBV18 and TRBJ1-3, with D possibly matching TRBD1 (5 bases). The CDR3 loop spans 15 amino acids. In germline, CDR1 is KGHSH, CDR2 LQKENI. Trimming removed 2 bases at V and 0 bases at J, with 8 bases between. In DNA, the CDR3 is TGTGCCAGCTCACCAGGCCAGGGCTCTGGAAACACCATATATTTT. As protein: CASSPGQGSGNTIYF.

This sequence joins TRBV10-3 and TRBJ1-1, with D perhaps TRBD1 (5 bases). Between the trimmed V and J ends, which lost 3 bases and 0 bases, there was a span of 17 bases. Germline lookup yields CDR1 ENHRY and CDR2 SYGVKD. CDR3 length: 17 residues. The CDR3 DNA reads TGTGCCATCAGTGATTGGAAAGGGGCCGGAGTGAACACTGAAGCTTTCTTT. Translated, it gives CAISDWKGAGVNTEAFF.

CDR3 sequence (DNA): TGTGCCAGCAGCTTGCTAGGGGGCCCCAATCAGCCCCAGCATTTT. Its protein product is CASSLLGGPNQPQHF. The rearrangement links TRBV5-8 to TRBJ1-5; TRBD1 agrees at 7 bases. Germline V gene sequence: CDR1 SGHTS, CDR2 YDEGEE. The CDR3 runs 15 residues. With V trimmed by 1 base and J by 3 bases, 4 bases remained unmatched. The full variable domain, its missing parts supplied by reference TRBV5-8 and TRBJ1-5, is EAGVTQSPTHLIKTRGQQATLRCSPISGHTSVYWYQQALGLGLQFLLWYDEGEERNRGNFPPRFSGRQFPNYSSELNVNALELEDSALYLCASSLLGGPNQPQHFGDGTRLSIL.

The rearrangement joins TRBV6-6 to TRBJ1-4; 9 bases are a match to TRBD1. This CDR3 has 14 residues. Trimming removed 6 bases from V and 6 bases from J; junction bases left unmatched: 5. From germline, CDR1 is MNHNY and CDR2 SVGAGI (reference sequence). The DNA for the CDR3 is TGTGCCAGCAGCACCGGGACAGGGTATGAAAAACTGTTTTTT. As protein: CASSTGTGYEKLFF.

The chain recombines TRBV9 with TRBJ1-2; a possible D gene is TRBD1 (5 bases). Germline V gives CDR1 SGDLS, CDR2 YYNGEE. The germline V and J ends were trimmed by 4 bases and 5 bases, with 21 bases remaining between them. This CDR3 contains 16 residues. CDR3 DNA: TGTGCCAGCAGCTTACTCACGGGGGGTTCAACTTATGGCTACACCTTC. It codes for CASSLLTGGSTYGYTF.

V and J are TRBV7-8 and TRBJ2-2, with 9 positions matching TRBD1. V shed 4 bases and J 6 bases; nucleotides not matched to a gene: 6. The CDR3 extends over 15 amino acids. Looked up from germline, CDR1 is SGHVS and CDR2 is FQNEAQ. DNA for the CDR3: TGTGCCAGCAGCTCGGACAGGGGAATGGCCGGGGAGCTGTTTTTT. Translation gives CASSSDRGMAGELFF.

The chain has TRBV4-1 and TRBJ1-6, with 8 nucleotides matching TRBD1. Germline CDR1 and CDR2: MGHRA and YSYEKL. Trimming cost V 0 bases and J 10 bases; bases outside gene matches: 11. The CDR3 totals 17 residues. The chain's CDR3 is CASSQEGSRQGYSPLHF. The CDR3 region has the DNA TGCGCCAGCAGCCAAGAAGGTTCCCGACAGGGGTACTCACCCCTCCACTTT.

The chain uses TRBV6-5 and TRBJ1-2; TRBD1 aligns across 9 bases. CDR1 is MNHEY, CDR2 SVGAGI, per germline. V dropped 6 bases and J dropped 4; count of bases not matched to a gene: 9. CDR3 length equals 15 residues. The CDR3 protein is CASRTDRGSVYGYTF. CDR3 sequence (DNA): TGTGCCAGCAGGACCGACAGGGGGTCCGTCTATGGCTACACCTTC.

V and J are TRBV7-2 and TRBJ2-1; 12 positions agree with TRBD2. The CDR3 contains 15 residues. Trimming took 6 bases from V and 2 from J; bases not matched to a gene: 2. The V gene's germline CDR1 is SGHTA and CDR2 FQGNSA. The CDR3 is CASSSSGGAYNEQFF. CDR3 nucleotide sequence: TGTGCCAGCAGTTCTAGCGGGGGGGCCTACAATGAGCAGTTCTTC.

The V call is TRBV5-1, the J call TRBJ2-3; D gene uncertain. The V gene's germline CDR1 is SGHRS and CDR2 YFSETQ. Trimming left V 5 bases short and J 2 bases short, with 9 bases between. The CDR3 has 13 residues. CDR3 DNA: TGCGCCAGCAGAGCGCGCACCACAGATACGCAGTATTTT. Translating gives CASRARTTDTQYF.

CDR3 region: CASSQEDRGRGETQYF. For the CDR3, the DNA is TGCGCCAGCAGCCAAGAGGACAGGGGGCGCGGGGAGACCCAGTACTTC. The chain employs TRBV4-3 and TRBJ2-5; 11 bases fit TRBD1. Germline CDR1 is LGHNA and CDR2 is YSLEER. V dropped 0 bases and J dropped 5; count of bases not matched to a gene: 5. The CDR3 consists of 16 residues.

This sequence joins TRBV6-1 and TRBJ1-1; D is unresolved. Trimming left V 0 bases short and J 5 bases short, with 7 bases between. The CDR3 has 13 amino acids. In germline, CDR1 is MNHNS, CDR2 SASEGT. CDR3 amino acids: CASSEAAWTEAFF. The CDR3 DNA reads TGTGCCAGCAGTGAAGCTGCGTGGACTGAAGCTTTCTTT.

The rearrangement joins TRBV27 to TRBJ2-1, with 9 bases aligning to TRBD1. Per the germline V gene, CDR1 is MNHEY and CDR2 is SMNVEV (reference sequence). This CDR3 has 15 residues. V dropped 6 bases and J dropped 4; count of bases not matched to a gene: 7. The CDR3 DNA follows: TGTGCCAGCAGGCCAACCGGGACAGGGTACAATGAGCAGTTCTTC. It codes for CASRPTGTGYNEQFF.

This chain uses TRBV19 with TRBJ2-1; 10 nucleotides line up with TRBD1. This CDR3 region has 19 residues. CDR1 is LNHDA, CDR2 SQIVND, per germline (reference sequence). The trim removed 5 bases at V and 4 bases at J, leaving 17 bases unmatched. As DNA, the CDR3 is TGTGCCAGTAGTCCTTGGGACAGGGGAAGAAGAACTCCATACAATGAGCAGTTCTTC. This gives the protein CASSPWDRGRRTPYNEQFF.

The chain is built from TRBV5-6 and TRBJ2-7, with 7 positions matching TRBD1. Germline V gives CDR1 SGHDT, CDR2 YYEEEE. The V segment lost 8 bases and the J segment 0 bases; nucleotides outside the gene matches: 17. This CDR3 contains 17 residues. CDR3 in amino acids: CASYRDRSLRRSYEQYF. CDR3 nucleotide sequence: TGTGCCAGTTACCGGGACAGATCACTCAGGCGCTCCTACGAGCAGTACTTC.

Concerning this clone: This CDR3 is also generated by other DNA sequences in the sample. J is TRBJ1-2 and V is TRBV11-2, with D uncertain. The germline V gene encodes CDR1 SGHAT and CDR2 FQNNGV. Trimming left V 0 bases short and J 6 bases short, with 8 bases between. This CDR3 is 13 amino acids long. CDR3 bases: TGTGCCAGCAGCTTAGACCTTGGTGATGGCTACACCTTC. Translation: CASSLDLGDGYTF.

The rearrangement links TRBV2 to TRBJ1-2; D might be TRBD1 (5 bases). V lost 6 bases, J lost 3 bases, and 17 bases lay in between. The CDR3 has 15 amino acids. Germline V gene lookup returns CDR1 SNHLY and CDR2 FYNNEI. The CDR3 DNA reads as TGTGCCAGCAGGGATGGGGGTCCGCGCTACTATGGCTACACCTTC. As protein: CASRDGGPRYYGYTF.

This chain uses TRBV19 with TRBJ1-6, with 9 bases that match TRBD1. Per germline, CDR1 LNHDA and CDR2 SQIVND (reference sequence). CDR3 length equals 14 residues. J gave up 6 bases and V 3 bases, and 0 bases lay outside the gene matches. The CDR3, as DNA: TGTGCCAGTAGTATGGACAGGGGTAATTCACCCCTCCACTTT. Protein product: CASSMDRGNSPLHF.

The chain carries TRBV5-6 and TRBJ1-1; the match to TRBD1 covers 11 bases. The germline V gene encodes CDR1 SGHDT and CDR2 YYEEEE. The CDR3 spans 14 residues. Germline trimming cut 4 bases from V and 5 bases from J; bases unmatched to any gene: 4. CDR3: CASSGGTGGTEAFF. The CDR3 DNA sequence: TGTGCCAGCAGCGGCGGGACAGGGGGGACTGAAGCTTTCTTT.

V gene TRBV12-3 or TRBV12-4 combines with J gene TRBJ1-2; D possibly corresponds to TRBD1 (5 bases). The CDR3 consists of 12 residues. Trimming removed 3 bases from V and 10 bases from J, with 12 bases in between. The CDR3 coding sequence is TGTGCCAGCAGTTTGTCCGGGGCCTTCTACACCTTC. As protein: CASSLSGAFYTF.

The CDR3 sequence is CASSELAGGGNEQFF. The CDR3 DNA reads as TGTGCCAGCAGTGAACTAGCGGGGGGTGGCAATGAGCAGTTCTTC. V and J are TRBV6-1 and TRBJ2-1, with TRBD2 identical over 11 bases. The length of the CDR3 is 15 residues. Losses at the gene ends were 2 bases for V and 6 bases for J; bases not matched to a gene: 3. CDR1 is MNHNS and CDR2 is SASEGT in the germline V gene.

This chain joins TRBV18 and TRBJ2-2; 9 bases line up with TRBD2. Per the germline V gene, CDR1 is KGHSH and CDR2 is LQKENI. V lost 6 bases and J lost 7; bases outside the gene matches: 6. The CDR3 is 14 amino acids. The CDR3, as DNA: TGTGCCAGCTCTCCGGGACTAGCCAACGGGGAGCTGTTTTTT. It encodes CASSPGLANGELFF.

V is TRBV20-1 and J is TRBJ1-5; a possible D gene is TRBD1 (6 bases). Germline CDR1 DFQATT, CDR2 SNEGSKA (reference sequence). Trimming left V 3 bases short and J 4 bases short, with 13 bases between. The CDR3 sequence is 14 residues long. The CDR3 bases are TGCAGTGCTAGTAGGACAGACCAGAATCAGCCCCAGCATTTT. Protein product: CSASRTDQNQPQHF.

The genes are TRBV11-2 and TRBJ2-2; 13 bases are shared with TRBD2. Germline values: CDR1 SGHAT, CDR2 FQNNGV. The V gene end was trimmed by 2 bases and the J gene end by 6 bases; junction bases not matched to a gene: 0. There are 15 residues in the CDR3. The CDR3 DNA follows: TGTGCCAGCAGCTTAACTAGCGGGGGGGCCGGGGAGCTGTTTTTT. Translation: CASSLTSGGAGELFF.

This clone has a handful of counts. Other DNA sequences in the sample encode the same CDR3. The chain joins TRBV5-1 to TRBJ1-4; 10 bases fit TRBD1. This CDR3 contains 14 residues. Trimming took 3 bases from V and 5 from J; bases not matched to a gene: 1. CDR1 is SGHRS and CDR2 is YFSETQ in the germline V gene. Here the CDR3 reads CASSSDRGNEKLFF. DNA for the CDR3: TGCGCCAGCAGCTCGGACAGGGGGAATGAAAAACTGTTTTTT.

This clone turned up a few times. CDR3 DNA: TGCGCCAGTACCCGGGGGACGGGGAACTACAATGAGCAGTTCTTC. Its protein is CASTRGTGNYNEQFF. The genes are TRBV5-1 and TRBJ2-1; D may be TRBD2 (6 bases). V was trimmed by 8 bases and J by 3 bases, leaving 18 bases between them. CDR3 length equals 15 residues. Germline V gene data show CDR1 as SGHRS and CDR2 as YFSETQ.

The V and J genes are TRBV2 and TRBJ2-2; D gene ambiguous. The CDR3 is made up of 14 amino acids. Germline V gives CDR1 SNHLY, CDR2 FYNNEI. The V gene lost 6 bases and the J gene lost 1 base, with 9 bases spanning the gap. The CDR3 nucleotides read TGTGCCAGCAGAGATGGGATGAACACCGGGGAGCTGTTTTTT. Translation gives CASRDGMNTGELFF. Filled out from reference TRBV2 and TRBJ2-2, the complete variable domain reads EPEVTQTPSHQVTQMGQEVILRCVPISNHLYFYWYRQILGQKVEFLVSFYNNEISEKSEIFDDQFSVERPDGSNFTLKIRSTKLEDSAMYFCASRDGMNTGELFFGEGSRLTVL.